This T cell receptor (beta chain) was identified in a study of long-term antiretroviral therapy in people with HIV (dated 2022 in TCRdb). At the level of the whole study: Collection of the earliest samples took place about a decade ahead of the 2015 WHO recommendation for immediate ART, at a time when ART was typically delayed until CD4 counts fell. A retrospective serial study tested whether changes in peripheral blood TRB repertoire composition and diversity were associated with ART initiation and durable HIV suppression. The cohort contributed roughly 200 cryopreserved PBMC samples from about 30 adults with confirmed HIV infection, collected serially over a mean of 6 years (range 1-12). Eleven of the 30 participants with HIV were female. No cross-contamination during QIAcube processing turned up in test extractions that ran a monoclonal T-cell line alongside 25 to 35 polyclonal samples. Beyond this particular receptor, the publication reports: HIV repertoires had narrower CDR3 length ranges than controls, and the network structure suggested an antigen-experienced repertoire that shifted only slightly toward naive after ART. ART initiation was associated with a significant increase in TRB diversity, but diversity stayed significantly below transplant donor controls even after long-term ART. No data were available on ART adherence, viral resistance or therapy changes, limiting inferences about post-ART repertoire changes. The repertoire was dominated across all time points by expanded TRB clones identified before ART initiation, although this dominance was seen to fluctuate and to decrease in many PLHIV after ART. Samples dated from the mid-2000s to the late 2010s, and the ART regimens used may be less effective than current ones. Because cell numbers in pre-ART samples were limited, unsorted PBMC were profiled instead of sorted CD4+ and CD8+ T cells. Owing to limited PBMC availability, only the TCR beta chain was sequenced, without alpha chain pairing.

From V the trimming removes 1 base and from J it removes 3 bases, while the gene matches leave 3 bases of the junction unaccounted for. CDR1 is given as MGHRA and CDR2 as YSYEKL, both from the germline V gene. The CDR3 covers 14 residues, taking in both the cysteine and the phenylalanine. Just the 42-base CDR3 DNA is kept, in frame starting at base 1. Sequencing of the TRB variable region was done with the immunoSEQ hsTCRB v3.0 assay at survey level resolution. The targeted TRB sequencing depth was roughly 40,000-55,000 T-cell genomes per sample. Pooled TRB libraries were sequenced on an Illumina MiSeq with a v3 150-cycle kit. The study's own analysis went as follows. Analysis of repertoires was carried out in R inside a reproducible Nextflow workflow spanning QC, data transformation and analysis. LymphoSeq2, an R package for exploring AIRR-Seq data, was used to implement the custom analyses. A few samples that yielded fewer than 5000 total TRB sequences were excluded, so that approximately 170 HIV repertoires were analyzed. Among the approximately 190 retained HIV repertoires, 55 to 60 were collected before ART initiation and around 130 after ART initiation. Repertoires were downsampled to 5000 TRB nucleotide sequences, with summary statistics averaged over 100 downsampling iterations. The analysis kept only TRB sequences whose CDR3 regions were at least seven amino acids long. A Shannon entropy-derived clonality score and the Gini coefficient were used to measure diversity. Repertoire networks linked the top 5000 CDR3 amino acid sequences whenever two sequences differed by an edit distance of one. For TRB CDR3 amino acid sequences, antigen specificity groups and MHC restriction were predicted with GLIPH2. Known CMV, EBV, HIV or tissue antigen associations were flagged by matching CDR3 amino acid sequences against VDJdb and McPAS-TCR. Pre-ART, post-ART and control groups were compared with Wilcoxon signed-rank tests and Holm-Bonferroni correction. TCRdb stores this immuneACCESS table with in-frame sequences only. Part of the clones is absent; in the studies checked, under half of the shortfall reflects unresolved V genes, and no reason is known for the rest. V, J and clone size are taken as reported in that table, and D and trimming were inferred from the DNA itself. The sample table holds about 28,000 clones, of which about 85% were seen once. Of the sample, just under 8.5% is held by the ten largest clones.

In regard to this clone: The clone's antigen remains unknown. Base qualities were left out, and no much larger clone turns up one base away.

Inclusion was restricted to participants for whom at least one PBMC sample before ART initiation and at least two post-ART samples were available. All participants with HIV were treated in the United States of America. Before DNA extraction, cryopreserved samples of 1-10 million PBMC were thawed and then washed. At the time of the earliest PBMC sample, participants with HIV were aged between about 20 and 54 years. Each participant contributed PBMC samples from 1-4 timepoints before ART initiation and 2-8 timepoints after ART initiation, with a median of 7 samples. For every participant, serial HIV viral load, CD4+ T-cell count, ART history and demographic data were obtained. Using a Qiagen kit on a QIAcube, genomic DNA was extracted from unsorted PBMC, with samples processed in batches of 12.

The TCR originated in a middle-aged man with HIV. Sequencing was performed on unsorted PBMCs, taken 3 years after starting antiretroviral therapy. The chain links TRBV4-1 with TRBJ2-7, with TRBD2 identical over 7 junction bases. The bases read TGCGCCAGCAGCCAAGCGACTAGCCGCTACGAGCAGTACTTC. Its protein is CASSQATSRYEQYF.